Below, one T cell receptor (beta chain) is given with its context. The data stem from a study of PD-1 blockade in mismatch repair-deficient tumors. The CDR3 is made up of 20 amino acids. Method: immunoSEQ multiplex PCR; TCRdb's copy keeps in-frame clones and lacks some. This sample carries 30,000 to 35,000 clones, 75% to 90% of them seen once, and the ten largest clones take about 3.7%. This chain links TRBV21-1 with TRBJ2-7; TRBD1 is taken as the D call from the table, unchecked against the DNA. TRBV21-1 is given as a pseudogene. The receptor was derived from an adult with mismatch repair-deficient cancer. Sequencing was performed on PBMCs, taken 6 to 7 weeks after starting pembrolizumab. As DNA, the CDR3 is TGTGCCAGCAGCAAACAGGTCAGGGTTTTTCCCCTTGTCGGATACTACGAGCAGTACTTC. This gives the protein CASSKQVRVFPLVGYYEQYF.